This T cell receptor beta chain is from a study of cytomegalovirus exposure and HLA in healthy donors. Study findings and constraints: Judged likely to be a sequencing artifact was a cluster of highly shared sequence variants. In a later analysis, the majority of CMV-associated beta chains seemingly showed HLA restriction.

Donors counted as nominally healthy when sampled, yet unrecorded immune exposures were likely. Trimming stripped 1 base from V and 3 bases from J, with 7 bases between. Germline CDR1 MNHEY, CDR2 SMNVEV (reference sequence). The CDR3 consists of 14 residues. With regard to this clone: The antigen is not known.

The PCR was carried out with 60 Vbeta primers and 13 Jbeta primers. Sequencing was performed with immunoSEQ multiplex PCR; in TCRdb, only in-frame clones are kept and a portion is missing. Here the sample table reports over 100,000 clones. Sequenced input: PBMCs. The chain employs TRBV27 and TRBJ1-5; D is unclear. This TCR came from a man aged 40-49 years in good health and CMV-seropositive. In DNA form, the CDR3 reads TGTGCCAGCAGTTTATGGCCGTACAATCAGCCCCAGCATTTT. Amino acid sequence: CASSLWPYNQPQHF.